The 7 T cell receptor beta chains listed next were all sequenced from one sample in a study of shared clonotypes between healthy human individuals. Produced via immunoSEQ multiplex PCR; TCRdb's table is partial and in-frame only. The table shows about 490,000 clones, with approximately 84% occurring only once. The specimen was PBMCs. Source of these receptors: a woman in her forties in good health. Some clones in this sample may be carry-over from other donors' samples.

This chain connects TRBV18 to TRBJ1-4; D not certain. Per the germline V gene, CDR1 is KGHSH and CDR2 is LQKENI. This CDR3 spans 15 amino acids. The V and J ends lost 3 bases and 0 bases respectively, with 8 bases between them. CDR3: CASSPDVATNEKLFF. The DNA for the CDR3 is TGTGCCAGCTCACCTGACGTTGCAACTAATGAAAAACTGTTTTTT.

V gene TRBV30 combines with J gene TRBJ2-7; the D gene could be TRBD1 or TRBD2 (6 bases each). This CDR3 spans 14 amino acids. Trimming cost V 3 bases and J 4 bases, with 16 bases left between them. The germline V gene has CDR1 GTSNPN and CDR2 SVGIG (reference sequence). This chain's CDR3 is CAWRRKGGVYEQYF. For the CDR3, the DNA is TGTGCCTGGAGGCGAAAGGGGGGTGTATACGAGCAGTACTTC.

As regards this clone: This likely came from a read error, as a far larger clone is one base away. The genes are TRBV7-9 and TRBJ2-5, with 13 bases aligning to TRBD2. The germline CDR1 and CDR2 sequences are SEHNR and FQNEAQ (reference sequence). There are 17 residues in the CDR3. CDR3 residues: CASSHRTSGRFGETKYF. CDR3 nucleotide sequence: TGTGCCAGCAGCCATAGGACTAGCGGGAGATTCGGGGAGACCAAGTACTTC. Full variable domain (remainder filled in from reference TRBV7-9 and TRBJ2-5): DTGVSQNPRHKITKRGQNVTFRCDPISEHNRLYWYRQTLGQGPEFLTYFQNEAQLEKSRLLSDRFSAERPKGSFSTLEIQRTEQGDSAMYLCASSHRTSGRFGETKYFGPGTRLLVL.

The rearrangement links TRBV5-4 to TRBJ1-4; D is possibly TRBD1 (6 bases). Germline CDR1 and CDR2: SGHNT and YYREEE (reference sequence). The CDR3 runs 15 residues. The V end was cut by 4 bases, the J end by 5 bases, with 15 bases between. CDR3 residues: CASSPSLGGNEKLFF. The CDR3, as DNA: TGTGCCAGCAGCCCATCTTTGGGGGGCAATGAAAAACTGTTTTTT.

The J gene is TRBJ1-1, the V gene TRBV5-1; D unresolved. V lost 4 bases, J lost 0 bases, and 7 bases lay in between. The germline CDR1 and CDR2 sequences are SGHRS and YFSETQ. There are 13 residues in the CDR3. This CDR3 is CASSGGLNTEAFF. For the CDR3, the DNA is TGCGCCAGCAGCGGCGGCTTGAACACTGAAGCTTTCTTT.

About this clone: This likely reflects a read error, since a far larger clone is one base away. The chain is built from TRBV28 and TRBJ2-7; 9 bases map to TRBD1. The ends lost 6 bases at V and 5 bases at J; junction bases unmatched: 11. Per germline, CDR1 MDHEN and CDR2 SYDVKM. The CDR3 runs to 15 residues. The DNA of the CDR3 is TGTGCCAGCAGCCACTCCGGGACAGGGTGGCACGAGCAGTACTTC. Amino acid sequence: CASSHSGTGWHEQYF.

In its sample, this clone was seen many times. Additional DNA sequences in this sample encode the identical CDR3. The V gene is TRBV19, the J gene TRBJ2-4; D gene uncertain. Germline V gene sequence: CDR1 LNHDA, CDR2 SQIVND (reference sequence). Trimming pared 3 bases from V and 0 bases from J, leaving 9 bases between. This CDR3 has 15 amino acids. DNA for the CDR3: TGTGCCAGTAGTATGCCGGCACTAGCCAAAAACATTCAGTACTTC. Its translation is CASSMPALAKNIQYF.